One sample yielded the 20 T cell receptor beta chains listed below, sequenced in a study of blood T cells in healthy people across ages. A J-beta primer mix and a sample-barcoded 5' primer were used in a second PCR of roughly 7 to 12 cycles. Each CDR3 protein is one row after TCRdb ran MiXCR on the 5' RACE reads. The sample holds 1.5 million to 2 million distinct CDR3 sequences, around half seen once. Sequencing used blood. The receptors derive from a middle-aged woman in good health.

V gene TRBV5-6 combines with J gene TRBJ2-1; 9 nucleotides agree with TRBD1. Trimming took 5 bases from V and 9 from J; bases not matched to a gene: 12. CDR1 and CDR2 from the germline V gene are SGHDT and YYEEEE. CDR3 size: 15 residues. This chain's CDR3 is CASSRGTGSFGEQFF. CDR3 nucleotide sequence: TGTGCCAGCAGTCGCGGGACAGGGAGTTTTGGTGAGCAGTTCTTC.

The chain combines TRBV11-1 with TRBJ1-5; possibly TRBD1 for D (6 bases). Trimming pared 1 base from V and 5 bases from J, leaving 12 bases between. The CDR3 is 15 amino acids. CDR1 SGHAT and CDR2 FQDESV come from the germline V gene (reference sequence). DNA for the CDR3: TGTGCCAGCAGCTTAGGCCCCCACAGGGATCAGCCCCAGCATTTT. Amino acid sequence: CASSLGPHRDQPQHF.

This sequence joins TRBV29-1 and TRBJ2-5; 9 bases agree with TRBD1. The trim removed 7 bases at V and 5 bases at J, leaving 5 bases unmatched. CDR3 length: 12 residues. Germline CDR1 is SQVTM and CDR2 is ANQGSEA. The CDR3 DNA follows: TGCAGCGAACGGACAGGGGCTGAGACCCAGTACTTC. As protein: CSERTGAETQYF.

This chain links TRBV24-1 with TRBJ2-4, with a possible D match to TRBD2 (6 bases). The DNA end favors TRBJ2-5, so the J call may be wrong. Germline V CDR1 and CDR2: KGHDR, SFDVKD. CDR3 length equals 15 residues. The CDR3 DNA is TGTGCCACCAGTGACCCGAGTGGGGGAGGAGAGACCCAGTACTTC. Translated, it gives CATSDPSGGGETQYF.

There are a few counts of this clonotype. V gene TRBV4-1 combines with J gene TRBJ2-5; TRBD1 matches 7 bases. The CDR3 loop spans 15 amino acids. Unmatched junction bases numbered 5, after V lost 3 bases and J lost 1 base. Germline V gives CDR1 MGHRA, CDR2 YSYEKL. CDR3 amino acids: CASSHPGQAQETQYF. The CDR3, as DNA: TGCGCCAGCAGCCATCCCGGACAGGCCCAAGAGACCCAGTACTTC.

Comments on this clonotype: This may be a read error: a much more frequent sequence differs by one nucleotide. This chain links TRBV27 with TRBJ1-2; D is possibly TRBD1 (6 bases). The ends were cut back, 3 bases at V and 4 bases at J, with 9 bases in the middle. The CDR3 has 13 residues. Germline V CDR1 and CDR2: MNHEY, SMNVEV (reference sequence). CDR3 DNA: TGTGCCAGCAGTTTCGACAGGACCTATGGCTACACCTTC. It translates to CASSFDRTYGYTF.

This clonotype has more than one count but fewer than ten. The chain links TRBV20-1 to TRBJ2-7, with 7 nucleotides matching TRBD1. CDR1 and CDR2 (germline): DFQATT, SNEGSKA (reference sequence). V lost 6 bases and J lost 1; bases outside the gene matches: 9. This CDR3 has 14 residues. For the CDR3, the DNA is TGCAGTGCCCCGGACAGGTTGGATTCCTACGAGCAGTACTTC. Its protein product is CSAPDRLDSYEQYF.

This chain links TRBV12-3 or TRBV12-4 with TRBJ1-2, with D possibly being TRBD1 (5 bases). V lost 6 bases to trimming and J lost 6 bases, with 8 bases between them. CDR3 length equals 11 residues. As DNA, the CDR3 is TGTGCCAGCAGCGGAGGGGATGGCTACACCTTC. As protein: CASSGGDGYTF.

The genes are TRBV20-1 and TRBJ1-2; no clear D gene. V lost 3 bases, J lost 4 bases, and 15 bases lay in between. Per germline, CDR1 DFQATT and CDR2 SNEGSKA (reference sequence). The CDR3 extends over 14 amino acids. CDR3: CSARAGGISYGYTF. CDR3 DNA: TGCAGTGCTAGGGCAGGAGGTATTAGCTATGGCTACACCTTC.

This clonotype was observed a few times. This chain links TRBV20-1 with TRBJ1-2, with D maybe TRBD1 (6 bases). The CDR3 has 14 residues. The ends were cut back, 2 bases at V and 7 bases at J, with 17 bases in the middle. The germline CDR1 and CDR2 sequences are DFQATT and SNEGSKA (reference sequence). The CDR3 DNA sequence: TGCAGTGCTAGATTACAGGGCTATCCGGGTGGCTACACCTTC. This gives the protein CSARLQGYPGGYTF.

This clonotype came up a few times. The chain combines TRBV4-1 with TRBJ2-1; D remains ambiguous. Germline assignment: CDR1 MGHRA and CDR2 YSYEKL. The V and J ends lost 7 bases and 5 bases respectively, with 9 bases between them. The length of the CDR3 is 12 residues. The chain's CDR3 is CASKNRNNEQFF. The CDR3 nucleotides read TGCGCCAGCAAGAATAGAAACAATGAGCAGTTCTTC.

In this sample, this clonotype turned up a few times. The chain uses TRBV5-5 and TRBJ2-1; D is ambiguous. Per the germline V gene, CDR1 is SGHKS and CDR2 is YYEKEE (reference sequence). V was cut by 4 bases and J by 8 bases, with 10 bases left in between. The CDR3 sequence is 12 residues long. DNA of the CDR3: TGTGCCAGCAGCACCTCTGGGGATGAGCAGTTCTTC. This sequence encodes CASSTSGDEQFF. The whole variable domain, remainder taken from reference TRBV5-5 and TRBJ2-1, is DAGVTQSPTHLIKTRGQQVTLRCSPISGHKSVSWYQQVLGQGPQFIFQYYEKEERGRGNFPDRFSARQFPNYSSELNVNALLLGDSALYLCASSTSGDEQFFGPGTRLTVL.

This chain uses TRBV7-3 with TRBJ2-1; 7 bases map to TRBD2. Germline V gene lookup returns CDR1 SGHTA and CDR2 FQGTGA. The CDR3 totals 16 residues. Trimming cost V 4 bases and J 0 bases; bases outside gene matches: 6. CDR3 sequence (DNA): TGTGCCAGCAGCTACCCCGGGGGGAACTCCTACAATGAGCAGTTCTTC. This gives the protein CASSYPGGNSYNEQFF. The full variable domain, its missing parts supplied by reference TRBV7-3 and TRBJ2-1, is GAGVSQTPSNKVTEKGKYVELRCDPISGHTALYWYRQSLGQGPEFLIYFQGTGAADDSGLPNDRFFAVRPEGSVSTLKIQRTERGDSAVYLCASSYPGGNSYNEQFFGPGTRLTVL.

The chain joins TRBV20-1 to TRBJ2-5; 7 bases fit TRBD1. The CDR3 has 17 amino acids. CDR1 is DFQATT, CDR2 SNEGSKA, per germline (reference sequence). Germline trimming cut 0 bases from V and 2 bases from J; bases unmatched to any gene: 12. CDR3: CSARDFGTAPRQETQYF. CDR3 DNA: TGCAGTGCTAGAGATTTCGGGACAGCTCCTCGTCAAGAGACCCAGTACTTC.

The rearrangement links TRBV18 to TRBJ1-2; D is undetermined. V gave up 4 bases and J gave up 0 bases, with 9 bases separating them. The germline gives CDR1 KGHSH, CDR2 LQKENI. This CDR3 spans 14 amino acids. The CDR3 reads CASSLQITNYGYTF. CDR3 DNA: TGTGCCAGCTCACTTCAGATAACTAACTATGGCTACACCTTC.

The V and J genes are TRBV6-1 and TRBJ2-5; 11 nucleotides line up with TRBD2. V shed 1 base and J 1 base; nucleotides not matched to a gene: 2. The CDR3 runs 16 residues. Germline loops: CDR1 MNHNS, CDR2 SASEGT. In nucleotides, the CDR3 is TGTGCCAGCAGTGAAGAACTAGCGGGGGTCCAAGAGACCCAGTACTTC. It specifies CASSEELAGVQETQYF.

The chain joins TRBV6-5 to TRBJ1-4; TRBD1 matches 8 bases. The J segment lost 4 bases and the V segment lost 7 bases, leaving 11 bases of the junction unmatched. The CDR3 contains 16 residues. Per germline, CDR1 MNHEY and CDR2 SVGAGI. CDR3 region: CASKITPGQGNEKLFF. CDR3 sequence (DNA): TGTGCCAGCAAAATAACACCCGGACAGGGTAATGAAAAACTGTTTTTT.

This clonotype was found a few times. The rearrangement links TRBV6-2 or TRBV6-3 to TRBJ2-1; the match to TRBD2 covers 9 bases. The CDR3 extends over 17 amino acids. V lost 5 bases and J lost 8; bases outside the gene matches: 16. The germline CDR1 and CDR2 sequences are MNHEY and SVGEGT. In DNA, the CDR3 is TGTGCCAGCAGTAGACAGGGCGGGGGGGCCTTTTTCCATGAGCAGTTCTTC. Its protein product is CASSRQGGGAFFHEQFF.

The chain has TRBV14 and TRBJ2-5, with 7 positions matching TRBD1. CDR1 and CDR2 (germline): SGHDN, FVKESK. The CDR3 is 16 amino acids. The V gene end was trimmed by 4 bases and the J gene end by 1 base; junction bases not matched to a gene: 9. The CDR3 DNA sequence: TGTGCCAGCAGCCCGACGACAGGGCGCTTCCAAGAGACCCAGTACTTC. It encodes CASSPTTGRFQETQYF.

The chain is built from TRBV7-2 and TRBJ2-7; maybe TRBD2 (7 bases). CDR1 is SGHTA and CDR2 is FQGNSA in the germline V gene. CDR3 length equals 15 residues. Trimming left V 3 bases short and J 0 bases short, with 12 bases between. The CDR3 nucleotides read TGTGCCAGCAGCTTGGAAGGGGGGGACTCCTACGAGCAGTACTTC. Translating gives CASSLEGGDSYEQYF.